This T cell receptor beta chain was identified during a study of brain T cells in children with intractable seizures. Time point defined: blood from clinic visit 5 months post-surgery; TSC patient then seizure free. Clones were sequenced by immunoSEQ multiplex PCR, and TCRdb holds only the in-frame ones, with some missing. The repertoire holds about 350,000 clones, with over 85% as singletons. V was clipped by 0 bases and J by 2 bases, with 11 bases between them. This CDR3 comprises 15 residues. Looked up from germline, CDR1 is SNHLY and CDR2 is FYNNEI. This chain joins TRBV2 and TRBJ2-7; the D gene is possibly TRBD2 (5 bases). Sequences were derived from peripheral blood, sampled approximately 5 months after surgery. This clonotype originated in a boy less than two years old with tuberous sclerosis and intractable seizures. CDR3 bases: TGTGCCAGCAGTGAAGCCCCGGGGTTAACCTACGAGCAGTACTTC. As protein: CASSEAPGLTYEQYF.